Below, 25 T cell receptor beta chains from the same sample are listed, as sequenced in a study of cytomegalovirus exposure and HLA in healthy donors (TCRdb year 2017). Libraries were built with the immunoSEQ multiplex PCR assay. TCRdb took this table from immuneACCESS and kept in-frame rearrangements with V and J called. Such tables lack part of the clones; where checked against another copy, unresolved V genes explain under half of the gap, and the rest is unexplained. Within this sample are more than 200,000 clones, with roughly 91% of them counted one time only. The ten top clones hold approximately 3% of the sample. Input material: PBMCs. All receptors come from a woman between 25 and 40 years old in good health and CMV-seronegative.

The chain employs TRBV28 and TRBJ2-7; D may be TRBD1 (6 bases). The V end lost 7 bases, the J end lost 0 bases, and 13 bases lay between the germline ends. Germline CDR1 is MDHEN and CDR2 is SYDVKM. The CDR3 extends over 14 amino acids. The CDR3: CASTGWDTSYEQYF. CDR3 DNA: TGTGCCAGCACCGGGTGGGACACCTCCTACGAGCAGTACTTC.

The V gene is TRBV7-6, the J gene TRBJ1-4; D unresolved. Between the trimmed V and J ends, which lost 2 bases and 5 bases, there was a span of 12 bases. The germline gives CDR1 SGHVS, CDR2 FNYEAQ. The CDR3 contains 15 residues. Here the CDR3 DNA reads TGTGCCAGCAGCTTACCGGGAGGAGGGAATGAAAAACTGTTTTTT. It encodes CASSLPGGGNEKLFF.

V usage is TRBV4-2 and J usage is TRBJ1-2; D is unclear. The germline V gene has CDR1 LGHNA and CDR2 YNFKEQ. The CDR3 covers 13 residues. V was shortened by 3 bases and J by 6 bases, with 11 bases between the two germline ends. The CDR3 loop reads CASSHSGQDGYTF. The CDR3 DNA is TGTGCCAGCAGCCATTCCGGGCAGGATGGCTACACCTTC.

The V and J genes are TRBV5-1 and TRBJ2-5; D remains ambiguous. Trimming left V 0 bases short and J 5 bases short, with 8 bases between. Looked up from germline, CDR1 is SGHRS and CDR2 is YFSETQ. This CDR3 has 13 amino acids. The CDR3 protein is CASSLVKGETQYF. The CDR3, as DNA: TGCGCCAGCAGCTTGGTCAAAGGGGAGACCCAGTACTTC.

This chain joins TRBV5-4 and TRBJ2-1; TRBD2 matches at 11 bases. The ends lost 3 bases at V and 2 bases at J; junction bases unmatched: 4. The length of the CDR3 is 16 residues. Germline CDR1 is SGHNT and CDR2 is YYREEE (reference sequence). The CDR3: CASSSALAGAYNEQFF. In DNA form, the CDR3 reads TGTGCCAGCAGCTCCGCACTAGCGGGAGCCTACAATGAGCAGTTCTTC.

The chain combines TRBV4-1 with TRBJ2-3, with 8 bases fitting TRBD1. Per the germline V gene, CDR1 is MGHRA and CDR2 is YSYEKL. The CDR3 extends over 16 amino acids. V lost 2 bases to trimming and J lost 1 base; unmatched junction nucleotides: 5. This CDR3 reads CASSQTQGARTDTQYF. Written as DNA, the CDR3 is TGCGCCAGCAGCCAAACGCAGGGGGCGCGCACAGATACGCAGTATTTT.

The gene calls are TRBV28 and TRBJ2-7; 9 bases line up with TRBD1. The CDR3 consists of 18 residues. CDR1 is MDHEN, CDR2 SYDVKM, per germline. The ends lost 7 bases at V and 4 bases at J; junction bases unmatched: 20. CDR3 nucleotide sequence: TGTGCCAGCACGCCCGGGACAGGGATGTTCACGGACAAGTACGAGCAGTACTTC. Amino acid sequence: CASTPGTGMFTDKYEQYF.

The rearrangement links TRBV4-3 to TRBJ2-2; 13 bases fit TRBD2. Germline lookup yields CDR1 LGHNA and CDR2 YSLEER. This CDR3 spans 17 amino acids. Germline trimming cut 0 bases from V and 5 bases from J; bases unmatched to any gene: 3. CDR3 bases: TGCGCCAGCAGCCAAGATCCGGGACTAGCGGGAACCGGGGAGCTGTTTTTT. It encodes CASSQDPGLAGTGELFF.

The CDR3 DNA follows: TGTGCCAGCAGCCGGACTAGCGGGTCCTACAATGAGCAGTTCTTC. Its protein product is CASSRTSGSYNEQFF. The rearrangement uses TRBV7-3 and TRBJ2-1; 11 nucleotides match TRBD2. V was pared by 5 bases and J by 1 base, with 1 base of the junction left unmatched. Germline values: CDR1 SGHTA, CDR2 FQGTGA. This CDR3 comprises 15 residues.

This sequence joins TRBV15 and TRBJ2-7; D is undetermined. The germline V and J ends were trimmed by 4 bases and 1 base, with 8 bases remaining between them. This CDR3 is 13 amino acids long. Germline V gives CDR1 LNHNV, CDR2 YYDKDF (reference sequence). CDR3 in amino acids: CATSKQASYEQYF. The DNA of the CDR3 is TGTGCCACCAGCAAGCAGGCGTCCTACGAGCAGTACTTC. Looking up the rest from reference TRBV15 and TRBJ2-7 gives the full variable domain: DAMVIQNPRYQVTQFGKPVTLSCSQTLNHNVMYWYQQKSSQAPKLLFHYYDKDFNNEADTPDNFQSRRPNTSFCFLDIRSPGLGDTAMYLCATSKQASYEQYFGPGTRLTVT.

The J gene is TRBJ1-5, the V gene TRBV4-2; D is unresolved. The ends were cut back, 2 bases at V and 7 bases at J, with 6 bases in the middle. From germline, CDR1 is LGHNA and CDR2 YNFKEQ. The CDR3 sequence is 12 residues long. In DNA, the CDR3 is TGTGCCAGCAGCCAAATACCCCAGCCCCAGCATTTT. Residues: CASSQIPQPQHF.

The chain uses TRBV29-1 and TRBJ1-1, with D unresolved. V was shortened by 0 bases and J by 8 bases, with 13 bases between the two germline ends. CDR1 SQVTM and CDR2 ANQGSEA come from the germline V gene. There are 13 residues in the CDR3. The CDR3 DNA sequence: TGCAGCGTTGAAGAAGGTAGGGCCGCCGAAGCTTTCTTT. Protein sequence: CSVEEGRAAEAFF. The entire variable domain, with the rest obtained from reference TRBV29-1 and TRBJ1-1, is as follows: SAVISQKPSRDICQRGTSLTIQCQVDSQVTMMFWYRQQPGQSLTLIATANQGSEATYESGFVIDKFPISRPNLTFSTLTVSNMSPEDSSIYLCSVEEGRAAEAFFGQGTRLTVV.

This clone was detected only once. The gene calls are TRBV28 and TRBJ1-2, with D unresolved. CDR3 length: 9 residues. Trimming pared 3 bases from V and 9 bases from J, leaving 2 bases between. CDR1 and CDR2 (germline): MDHEN, SYDVKM. This CDR3 is CASSFRYTF. As DNA, the CDR3 is TGTGCCAGCAGTTTTCGCTACACCTTC.

The chain employs TRBV5-1 and TRBJ2-7, with 10 nucleotides matching TRBD2. With V trimmed by 6 bases and J by 4 bases, 10 bases remained unmatched. The CDR3 is 15 residues long. Germline CDR1 is SGHRS and CDR2 is YFSETQ. The CDR3 loop reads CASTPSSGSVYEQYF. CDR3 coding DNA: TGCGCCAGCACCCCCTCTAGCGGGAGCGTGTACGAGCAGTACTTC.

The chain employs TRBV6-1 and TRBJ2-7; TRBD2 agrees at 7 bases. Germline V gives CDR1 MNHNS, CDR2 SASEGT. V lost 7 bases and J lost 3; bases outside the gene matches: 6. The CDR3 totals 13 residues. The CDR3 protein is CASNGREGYEQYF. The CDR3 coding sequence is TGTGCCAGCAACGGCAGGGAGGGCTACGAGCAGTACTTC.

The rearrangement uses TRBV19 and TRBJ1-5; no clear D gene. V lost 3 bases and J lost 0, with 9 bases in between. This CDR3 is built from 15 residues. Germline V gives CDR1 LNHDA, CDR2 SQIVND (reference sequence). The DNA for the CDR3 is TGTGCCAGTAGTATCGTCGTTTATAGCAATCAGCCCCAGCATTTT. Translated: CASSIVVYSNQPQHF.

The chain couples TRBV19 to TRBJ2-7; TRBD2 aligns across 10 bases. The germline CDR1 and CDR2 sequences are LNHDA and SQIVND (reference sequence). J was trimmed by 4 bases and V by 1 base; bases with no gene match: 10. This CDR3 region has 17 residues. CDR3 in DNA: TGTGCCAGTAGTATAGCACCACCCCTAGCGGGAGCTTACGAGCAGTACTTC. It encodes CASSIAPPLAGAYEQYF.

The chain employs TRBV5-6 and TRBJ2-2, with D perhaps given as TRBD1 or TRBD2 (7 bases each). The germline V gene has CDR1 SGHDT and CDR2 YYEEEE. CDR3 size: 14 residues. V lost 5 bases and J lost 6, with 14 bases in between. CDR3 sequence: CASRGRGRSGELFF. DNA of the CDR3: TGTGCCAGCAGAGGGAGGGGGCGTTCCGGGGAGCTGTTTTTT.

The chain couples TRBV6-1 to TRBJ2-7; D remains ambiguous. Germline V gene data show CDR1 as MNHNS and CDR2 as SASEGT. The CDR3 extends over 12 amino acids. V was trimmed by 8 bases and J by 4 bases, leaving 12 bases between them. The CDR3 protein is CASSRSVYEQYF. In DNA form, the CDR3 reads TGTGCCAGCTCAAGGTCTGTATACGAGCAGTACTTC.

The chain combines TRBV15 with TRBJ2-7; D unresolved. Germline assignment: CDR1 LNHNV and CDR2 YYDKDF (reference sequence). Trimming shortened V by 3 bases and J by 0 bases, and 12 bases separated the two germline ends. CDR3 length: 15 amino acids. As DNA, the CDR3 is TGTGCCACCAGCAGGACCGGGCCCGGCTCCTACGAGCAGTACTTC. This translates into CATSRTGPGSYEQYF.

As regards this clone: An end of the junction does not agree with germline; a read error may underlie this. The same CDR3 also results from other DNA sequences found in this sample. The gene calls are TRBV27 and TRBJ2-2; TRBD2 is a possible D gene (5 bases). The CDR3 length is 12 residues. The V gene's germline CDR1 is MNHEY and CDR2 SMNVEV (reference sequence). CDR3 in DNA: TGTGCCAGCCTACCACCCACCGGGGAACTGTTTTTT. This codes for CASLPPTGELFF.

The J gene is TRBJ2-7, the V gene TRBV2; 9 positions agree with TRBD1. The V gene's germline CDR1 is SNHLY and CDR2 FYNNEI. This CDR3 has 13 residues. Trimming cost V 6 bases and J 6 bases; bases outside gene matches: 6. The CDR3 region is CASRSGTGFEQYF. CDR3 coding DNA: TGTGCCAGCAGGTCCGGGACAGGGTTCGAGCAGTACTTC.

The chain employs TRBV7-3 and TRBJ2-1, with TRBD2 matching over 8 bases. V was pared by 3 bases and J by 7 bases, with 2 bases of the junction left unmatched. Per germline, CDR1 SGHTA and CDR2 FQGTGA. This CDR3 contains 13 residues. DNA of the CDR3: TGTGCCAGCAGCTTGGGACTAGTTAATGAGCAGTTCTTC. This gives the protein CASSLGLVNEQFF.

V is TRBV27 and J is TRBJ2-5, with TRBD1 matching 8 bases. CDR1 and CDR2 from the germline V gene are MNHEY and SMNVEV (reference sequence). The length of the CDR3 is 13 residues. With V trimmed by 2 bases and J by 7 bases, 3 bases remained unmatched. The DNA of the CDR3 is TGTGCCAGCAGTTTAGAACAGGGGGGGACCCAGTACTTC. It yields the protein CASSLEQGGTQYF.

This sequence joins TRBV7-2 and TRBJ2-7; 10 bases align to TRBD2. Germline lookup yields CDR1 SGHTA and CDR2 FQGNSA. CDR3 length: 14 residues. Trimming removed 2 bases from V and 4 bases from J; junction bases left unmatched: 2. In DNA form, the CDR3 reads TGTGCCAGCAGCTTACTAGCGGGAGTGTACGAGCAGTACTTC. Translated, it gives CASSLLAGVYEQYF.